This T cell receptor beta chain stems from a study of T cells in Graves' hyperthyroidism and ophthalmopathy. Findings of the study overall: Most clonotypes that expanded in the thyroid above 0.001 also showed up in blood. The model anticipated ophthalmopathy a median about six months pre-onset.

RNA transcripts yielded amplified TCR beta CDR3 regions. HTBI primers were employed in a first-round RT-PCR of the TCR CDR3. Via MiXCR, TCRdb re-called the multiplex PCR reads, giving one row per CDR3 protein. The table includes approximately 600,000 distinct CDR3 sequences, around 20% detected once. The sample holds a few counts of this clonotype. Its target is not known. The ends were cut back, 0 bases at V and 2 bases at J, with 8 bases in the middle. Germline CDR1 SGHRS, CDR2 YFSETQ. The CDR3 runs to 14 residues. The sample taken for sequencing was blood. This TCR was recovered from a man aged 25 to 40 with Graves' ophthalmopathy. The V gene is TRBV5-1, the J gene TRBJ2-5; D is undetermined. CDR3 region: CASSLGSLQETQYF. As DNA, the CDR3 is TGCGCCAGCAGCTTGGGGTCCTTACAAGAGACCCAGTACTTC.